These 29 T cell receptor beta chains were all obtained from the same sample, sequenced in a study of cytomegalovirus exposure and HLA in healthy donors. 60 Vbeta and 13 Jbeta primers were used in PCR. Generated by immunoSEQ multiplex PCR, the TCRdb table keeps only in-frame clones and is missing some. The sample includes about 52,000 clones, approximately 70% of them seen just once. Sequenced material: PBMCs. The receptor source for this set is a woman aged 50 to 60 in good health and CMV-seronegative.

V gene TRBV11-2 combines with J gene TRBJ1-1; D perhaps matches TRBD1 (5 bases). Looked up from germline, CDR1 is SGHAT and CDR2 is FQNNGV. Trimming cost V 4 bases and J 5 bases, with 11 bases left between them. The CDR3 runs 13 residues. In DNA form, the CDR3 reads TGTGCCAGCAGCTGGGGGGGAGGAACTGAAGCTTTCTTT. Its translation: CASSWGGGTEAFF.

This chain joins TRBV9 and TRBJ2-2; D not resolved. V lost 0 bases, J lost 3 bases, and 9 bases lay in between. The germline gives CDR1 SGDLS, CDR2 YYNGEE. The CDR3 totals 15 residues. In DNA form, the CDR3 reads TGTGCCAGCAGCGTAGACCAGCGAGACACCGGGGAGCTGTTTTTT. This sequence encodes CASSVDQRDTGELFF.

V gene TRBV6-1 combines with J gene TRBJ2-5; D is perhaps TRBD1 (6 bases). CDR3 length: 15 amino acids. Per the germline V gene, CDR1 is MNHNS and CDR2 is SASEGT. With 4 bases removed from V and 3 bases from J, the gap between germline ends came to 15 bases. CDR3: CASSARRAGEETQYF. The DNA of the CDR3 is TGTGCCAGCAGTGCCCGGCGGGCAGGGGAAGAGACCCAGTACTTC.

This sequence joins TRBV10-2 and TRBJ2-7; 7 positions match TRBD1. Trimming took 1 base from V and 2 from J; bases not matched to a gene: 2. Germline V gene sequence: CDR1 WSHSY, CDR2 SAAADI. The CDR3 sequence is 14 residues long. The CDR3 DNA is TGCGCCAGCAGTGAGTTAACAGGGGCCTACGAGCAGTACTTC. The encoded protein is CASSELTGAYEQYF.

This chain connects TRBV6-4 to TRBJ2-2; weak D call: TRBD2 (6 bases). V lost 3 bases, J lost 6 bases, and 14 bases lay in between. Germline CDR1 and CDR2: MRHNA and SNTAGT. The CDR3 runs 15 residues. The DNA for the CDR3 is TGTGCCAGCAGTGAAGAGACTAGGTTCGCCGGGGAGCTGTTTTTT. Amino acid sequence: CASSEETRFAGELFF.

V gene TRBV25-1 combines with J gene TRBJ2-1; 7 nucleotides line up with TRBD1. This CDR3 comprises 15 residues. In germline, CDR1 is MGHDK, CDR2 SYGVNS. J lost 6 bases, V lost 4 bases, and 9 bases had no gene match. This CDR3 is CASSGPWTGFNEQFF. The CDR3 DNA reads TGTGCCAGCAGTGGCCCGTGGACAGGATTCAATGAGCAGTTCTTC.

The gene calls are TRBV27 and TRBJ2-7; the match to TRBD1 covers 11 bases. CDR3 size: 15 residues. CDR1 MNHEY and CDR2 SMNVEV come from the germline V gene (reference sequence). V was clipped by 5 bases and J by 3 bases; unmatched bases: 6. CDR3 nucleotide sequence: TGTGCCAGCAGTCTTCAGGGACAGGGGGTCTACGAGCAGTACTTC. Residues: CASSLQGQGVYEQYF.

This chain uses TRBV5-1 with TRBJ2-5; no clear D. Trimming stripped 2 bases from V and 6 bases from J, with 5 bases between. CDR3 length equals 11 residues. Germline V gives CDR1 SGHRS, CDR2 YFSETQ. For the CDR3, the DNA is TGCGCCAGCAGCTTTTTAAAGACCCAGTACTTC. This gives the protein CASSFLKTQYF.

The V and J genes are TRBV29-1 and TRBJ2-7; TRBD2 aligns across 9 bases. This CDR3 is built from 13 residues. The ends lost 7 bases at V and 7 bases at J; junction bases unmatched: 11. In germline, CDR1 is SQVTM, CDR2 ANQGSEA. DNA of the CDR3: TGCAGCGCCTCTAGCGGGGTTCTGGGAGAGCAGTACTTC. It specifies CSASSGVLGEQYF.

This rearrangement joins TRBV7-2 to TRBJ1-2; a possible D gene is TRBD1 (6 bases). This CDR3 region has 15 residues. Germline-derived CDR1 and CDR2 are SGHTA and FQGNSA. Trimming removed 6 bases at V and 4 bases at J, with 18 bases between. CDR3 bases: TGTGCCAGCAGTCCAGACCCGGGACACCGCTATGGCTACACCTTC. Amino acids: CASSPDPGHRYGYTF.

The rearrangement links TRBV19 to TRBJ1-2, with D possibly matching TRBD1 (6 bases). CDR1 is LNHDA and CDR2 is SQIVND in the germline V gene (reference sequence). V lost 6 bases and J lost 4, with 12 bases in between. CDR3 size: 13 residues. The CDR3 sequence: CASSPDRTYGYTF. The CDR3, as DNA: TGTGCCAGTAGCCCCGACAGGACCTATGGCTACACCTTC.

The chain has TRBV29-1 and TRBJ2-4; possibly TRBD1 for D (6 bases). V was trimmed by 3 bases and J by 8 bases, leaving 20 bases between them. Germline CDR1 is SQVTM and CDR2 is ANQGSEA. The CDR3 runs 15 residues. The CDR3 region has the DNA TGCAGCGTTGACGGCGTTCGCCAGGCAGGGGACATTCAGTACTTC. This gives the protein CSVDGVRQAGDIQYF.

This clone was observed a few times. The rearrangement uses TRBV4-3 and TRBJ2-7; D is perhaps TRBD1 (6 bases). Per the germline V gene, CDR1 is LGHNA and CDR2 is YSLEER. The length of the CDR3 is 15 residues. V lost 0 bases to trimming and J lost 2 bases, with 11 bases between them. The CDR3 region is CASSQDRGSAYEQYF. CDR3 in DNA: TGCGCCAGCAGCCAAGACAGGGGCAGCGCCTACGAGCAGTACTTC.

This clone was counted a few times. CDR3 loop: CASSQALPGQGNYEQYF. Written as DNA, the CDR3 is TGCGCCAGCAGCCAGGCTTTACCGGGACAGGGAAACTACGAGCAGTACTTC. This chain uses TRBV4-1 with TRBJ2-7, with TRBD1 matching over 9 bases. The CDR3 covers 17 residues. Germline lookup yields CDR1 MGHRA and CDR2 YSYEKL. After removal of 3 bases from V and 3 bases from J, the junction contained 12 bases not matched to a gene.

Remarks on this clone: With only one base between it and a far larger clone, this is likely a read error. The chain links TRBV7-2 to TRBJ1-1, with a weak D call TRBD1 (5 bases). CDR3 length equals 17 residues. In germline, CDR1 is SGHTA, CDR2 FQGNSA. The CDR3 loop reads CGSSLLAGMVGRGEAFF. The CDR3 nucleotides read TGTGGCAGCAGCTTACTGGCAGGGATGGTTGGTAGAGGTGAAGCTTTCTTT.

The gene calls are TRBV9 and TRBJ2-7; a possible D gene is TRBD1 (6 bases). Germline CDR1 SGDLS, CDR2 YYNGEE. The CDR3 is 15 amino acids. Trimming took off 2 bases at V and 0 bases at J, with 12 bases between the two ends. CDR3 sequence reads: CASSVLGTSSYEQYF. The CDR3 region has the DNA TGTGCCAGCAGCGTCCTCGGGACATCCTCCTACGAGCAGTACTTC. The whole variable domain, remainder taken from reference TRBV9 and TRBJ2-7, is DSGVTQTPKHLITATGQRVTLRCSPRSGDLSVYWYQQSLDQGLQFLIQYYNGEERAKGNILERFSAQQFPDLHSELNLSSLELGDSALYFCASSVLGTSSYEQYFGPGTRLTVT.

J is TRBJ2-1 and V is TRBV28, with D perhaps TRBD2 (5 bases). Germline V gene sequence: CDR1 MDHEN, CDR2 SYDVKM. Trimming left V 5 bases short and J 1 base short, with 30 bases between. This CDR3 contains 21 residues. The CDR3 bases are TGTGCCAGCAGTAGCCCCTTCTGGTTGGAGGTCCCGGGGTTTTCCTACAATGAGCAGTTCTTC. Its translation: CASSSPFWLEVPGFSYNEQFF.

The rearrangement links TRBV10-1 to TRBJ2-1; 12 bases map to TRBD2. The CDR3 covers 15 residues. The V gene end was trimmed by 6 bases and the J gene end by 7 bases; junction bases not matched to a gene: 7. The germline gives CDR1 WNHNN, CDR2 SYGVQD (reference sequence). CDR3 region: CASSAGTSGPNEQFF. Here the CDR3 DNA reads TGCGCCAGCAGCGCCGGGACTAGCGGGCCTAATGAGCAGTTCTTC.

The gene calls are TRBV10-3 and TRBJ2-2; tentative D call: TRBD1 (8 bases). The CDR3 is 15 residues long. Deletions cut 6 bases from V and 3 bases from J, with 14 bases between. In germline, CDR1 is ENHRY, CDR2 SYGVKD. CDR3 in DNA: TGTGCCATCAGCGGTACAGGGGGGGACACCGGGGAGCTGTTTTTT. Translated, it gives CAISGTGGDTGELFF.

The CDR3 DNA reads as TGTGCCAGCAGTGGACAGCCGTGGAATAATGAAAAACTGTTTTTT. This gives the protein CASSGQPWNNEKLFF. The chain is built from TRBV28 and TRBJ1-4; maybe TRBD1 (6 bases). The CDR3 consists of 15 residues. Trimming pared 5 bases from V and 4 bases from J, leaving 14 bases between. The germline CDR1 and CDR2 sequences are MDHEN and SYDVKM.

V and J are TRBV28 and TRBJ2-1, with 7 bases aligning to TRBD2. The CDR3 length is 14 residues. CDR1 and CDR2 from the germline V gene are MDHEN and SYDVKM. Germline trimming cut 3 bases from V and 1 base from J; bases unmatched to any gene: 0. CDR3 in DNA: TGTGCCAGCAGTTTGGGGGGGTCCTACAATGAGCAGTTCTTC. Its protein is CASSLGGSYNEQFF.

There are a few counts of this clone. The chain uses TRBV5-1 and TRBJ2-3; D is perhaps TRBD1 (6 bases). This CDR3 region has 13 residues. The V gene's germline CDR1 is SGHRS and CDR2 YFSETQ. Trimming pared 0 bases from V and 5 bases from J, leaving 7 bases between. CDR3 protein: CASSLGGLDTQYF. The CDR3 bases are TGCGCCAGCAGCTTGGGGGGGCTAGATACGCAGTATTTT.

The rearrangement links TRBV7-3 to TRBJ2-1; 14 bases agree with TRBD2. The ends lost 4 bases at V and 9 bases at J; junction bases unmatched: 14. Per germline, CDR1 SGHTA and CDR2 FQGTGA. CDR3 length: 18 residues. The CDR3 spells CASSSGTSGSVVNGEQFF. The CDR3 nucleotides are TGTGCCAGCAGCTCCGGGACTAGCGGGAGTGTAGTGAACGGTGAGCAGTTCTTC.

The J gene is TRBJ2-5, the V gene TRBV7-9; tentative D call: TRBD2 (5 bases). Trimming removed 1 base from V and 5 bases from J, with 14 bases in between. This CDR3 region has 15 residues. The germline V gene has CDR1 SEHNR and CDR2 FQNEAQ (reference sequence). This CDR3 reads CASSLGASTGETQYF. The CDR3 bases are TGTGCCAGCAGCTTAGGTGCCAGTACGGGGGAGACCCAGTACTTC.

The chain uses TRBV4-1 and TRBJ2-2, with 9 bases that match TRBD2. The CDR3 is 17 amino acids. Looked up from germline, CDR1 is MGHRA and CDR2 is YSYEKL. V trimming: 0 bases; J trimming: 0 bases; junction bases outside the gene matches: 2. In DNA form, the CDR3 reads TGCGCCAGCAGCCAAGATTTAGCGGGAGCGAACACCGGGGAGCTGTTTTTT. It specifies CASSQDLAGANTGELFF.

The V call is TRBV27, the J call TRBJ1-2; possible D gene TRBD1, 6 bases. The V and J ends lost 4 bases and 6 bases respectively, with 12 bases between them. The germline CDR1 and CDR2 sequences are MNHEY and SMNVEV (reference sequence). The CDR3 is 13 residues long. The CDR3 DNA sequence: TGTGCCAGCAGTTGGGGGCGCGGAAATGGCTACACCTTC. The encoded protein is CASSWGRGNGYTF.

This clone occurred a few times. The V call is TRBV5-4, the J call TRBJ2-7; 8 nucleotides agree with TRBD2. This CDR3 region has 14 residues. Looked up from germline, CDR1 is SGHNT and CDR2 is YYREEE (reference sequence). The J segment lost 6 bases and the V segment lost 0 bases, leaving 5 bases of the junction unmatched. Here the CDR3 reads CASSLDGRAGEQYF. The CDR3 DNA sequence: TGTGCCAGCAGCTTGGACGGGAGGGCGGGCGAGCAGTACTTC.

The chain couples TRBV6-5 to TRBJ2-5; TRBD2 aligns across 8 bases. The CDR3 covers 14 residues. Germline V gives CDR1 MNHEY, CDR2 SVGAGI. J was trimmed by 4 bases and V by 6 bases; bases with no gene match: 7. DNA for the CDR3: TGTGCCAGCAGATCCGGGACTAGAAGAGAGACCCAGTACTTC. This gives the protein CASRSGTRRETQYF.

The CDR3 DNA follows: TGCGCCAGCAGCTTACAGGGTTACTCTGGAAACACCATATATTTT. Translating gives CASSLQGYSGNTIYF. The rearrangement uses TRBV5-1 and TRBJ1-3, with D perhaps TRBD1 (6 bases). The germline CDR1 and CDR2 sequences are SGHRS and YFSETQ. V lost 2 bases and J 0 bases, leaving 9 bases between the germline ends. The CDR3 is 15 residues long.